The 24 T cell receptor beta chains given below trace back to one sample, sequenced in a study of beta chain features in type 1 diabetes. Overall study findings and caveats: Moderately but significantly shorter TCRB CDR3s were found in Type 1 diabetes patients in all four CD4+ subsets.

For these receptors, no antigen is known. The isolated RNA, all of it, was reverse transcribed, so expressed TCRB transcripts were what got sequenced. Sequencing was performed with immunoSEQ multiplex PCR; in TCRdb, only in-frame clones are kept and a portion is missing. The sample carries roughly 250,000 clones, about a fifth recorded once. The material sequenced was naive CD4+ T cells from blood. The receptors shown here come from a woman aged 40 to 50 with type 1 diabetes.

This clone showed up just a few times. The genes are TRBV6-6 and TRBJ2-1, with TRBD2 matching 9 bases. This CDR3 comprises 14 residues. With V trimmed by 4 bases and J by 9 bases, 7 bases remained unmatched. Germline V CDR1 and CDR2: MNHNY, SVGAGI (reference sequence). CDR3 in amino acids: CASSLAGVPGEQFF. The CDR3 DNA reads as TGTGCCAGCAGTTTAGCGGGAGTCCCCGGTGAGCAGTTCTTC.

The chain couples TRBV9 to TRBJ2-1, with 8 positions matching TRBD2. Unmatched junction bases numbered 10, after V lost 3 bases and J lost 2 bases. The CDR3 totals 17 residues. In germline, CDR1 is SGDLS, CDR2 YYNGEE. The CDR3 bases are TGTGCCAGCAGCGAGCCGATCACAGCGGGAGCCTACAATGAGCAGTTCTTC. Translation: CASSEPITAGAYNEQFF.

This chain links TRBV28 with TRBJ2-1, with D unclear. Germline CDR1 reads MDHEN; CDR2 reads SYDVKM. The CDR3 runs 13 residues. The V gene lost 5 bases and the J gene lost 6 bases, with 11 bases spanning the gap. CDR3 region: CASSPTPSNEQFF. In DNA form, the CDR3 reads TGTGCCAGCAGTCCCACCCCGAGCAATGAGCAGTTCTTC.

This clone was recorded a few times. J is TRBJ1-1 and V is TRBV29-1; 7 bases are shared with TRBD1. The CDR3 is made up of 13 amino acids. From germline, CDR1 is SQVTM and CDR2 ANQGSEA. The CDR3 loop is CGSQGSMNTEAFF. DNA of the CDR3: TGCGGCTCACAGGGGAGCATGAACACTGAAGCTTTCTTT.

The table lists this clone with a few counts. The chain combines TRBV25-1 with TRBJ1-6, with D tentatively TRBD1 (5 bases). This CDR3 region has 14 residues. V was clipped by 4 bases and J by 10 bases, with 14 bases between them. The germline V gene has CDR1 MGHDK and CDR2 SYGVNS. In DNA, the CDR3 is TGTGCCAGCAGTGGAACGGGGGATCGATCACCCCTCCACTTT. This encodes CASSGTGDRSPLHF.

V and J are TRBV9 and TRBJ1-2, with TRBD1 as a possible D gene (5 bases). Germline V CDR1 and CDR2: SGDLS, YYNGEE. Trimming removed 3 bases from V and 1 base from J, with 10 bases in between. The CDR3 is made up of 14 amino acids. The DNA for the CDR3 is TGTGCCAGCAGCGCCAGGACACTTAACTATGGCTACACCTTC. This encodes CASSARTLNYGYTF.

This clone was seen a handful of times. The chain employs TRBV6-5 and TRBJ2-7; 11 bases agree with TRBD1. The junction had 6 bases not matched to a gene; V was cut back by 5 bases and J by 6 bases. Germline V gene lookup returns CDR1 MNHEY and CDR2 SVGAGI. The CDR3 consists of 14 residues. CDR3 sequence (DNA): TGTGCCAGCAGTCCCCGGGACAGGGGGATCGAGCAGTACTTC. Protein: CASSPRDRGIEQYF.

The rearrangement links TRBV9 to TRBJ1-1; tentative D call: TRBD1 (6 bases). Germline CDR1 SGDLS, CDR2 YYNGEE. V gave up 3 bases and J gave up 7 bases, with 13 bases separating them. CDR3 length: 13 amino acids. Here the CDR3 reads CASSGPLQGEAFF. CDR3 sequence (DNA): TGTGCCAGCAGCGGTCCCTTACAGGGTGAAGCTTTCTTT.

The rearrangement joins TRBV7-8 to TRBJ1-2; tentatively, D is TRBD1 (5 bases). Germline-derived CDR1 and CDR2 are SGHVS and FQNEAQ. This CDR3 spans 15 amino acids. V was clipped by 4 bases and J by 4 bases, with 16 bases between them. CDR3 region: CASSSIREGTYGYTF. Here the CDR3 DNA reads TGTGCCAGCAGCTCGATCAGGGAGGGGACCTATGGCTACACCTTC.

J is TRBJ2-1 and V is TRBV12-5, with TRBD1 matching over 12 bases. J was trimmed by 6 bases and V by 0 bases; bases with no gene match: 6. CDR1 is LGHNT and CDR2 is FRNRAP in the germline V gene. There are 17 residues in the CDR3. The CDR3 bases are TGTGCTAGTGGTTTGGTACTGGGACAGGGGGCGGGCAATGAGCAGTTCTTC. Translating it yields CASGLVLGQGAGNEQFF.

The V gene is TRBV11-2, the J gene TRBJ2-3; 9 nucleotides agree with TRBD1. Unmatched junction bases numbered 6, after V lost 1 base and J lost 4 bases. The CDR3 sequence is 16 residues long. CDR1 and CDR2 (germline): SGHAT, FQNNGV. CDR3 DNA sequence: TGTGCCAGCAGCTTAGGGGCGGGACAGGGCGCAGATACGCAGTATTTT. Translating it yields CASSLGAGQGADTQYF.

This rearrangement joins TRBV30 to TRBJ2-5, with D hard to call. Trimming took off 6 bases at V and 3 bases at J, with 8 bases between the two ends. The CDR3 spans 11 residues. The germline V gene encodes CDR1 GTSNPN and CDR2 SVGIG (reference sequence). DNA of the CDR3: TGTGCCTGTAGCCAAGAAGAGACCCAGTACTTC. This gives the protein CACSQEETQYF.

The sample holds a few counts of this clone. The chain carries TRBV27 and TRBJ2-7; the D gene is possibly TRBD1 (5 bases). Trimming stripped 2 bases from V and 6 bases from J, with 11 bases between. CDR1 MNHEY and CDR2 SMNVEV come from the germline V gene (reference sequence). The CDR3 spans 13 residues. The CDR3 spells CASSLIQGSEQYF. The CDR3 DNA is TGTGCCAGCAGTTTAATTCAGGGATCCGAGCAGTACTTC.

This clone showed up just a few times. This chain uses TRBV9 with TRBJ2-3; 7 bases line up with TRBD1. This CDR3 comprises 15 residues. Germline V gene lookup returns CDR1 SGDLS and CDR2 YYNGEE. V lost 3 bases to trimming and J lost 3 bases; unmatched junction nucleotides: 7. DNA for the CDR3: TGTGCCAGCAGCGCCACAGGGGAAAGTACAGATACGCAGTATTTT. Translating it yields CASSATGESTDTQYF.

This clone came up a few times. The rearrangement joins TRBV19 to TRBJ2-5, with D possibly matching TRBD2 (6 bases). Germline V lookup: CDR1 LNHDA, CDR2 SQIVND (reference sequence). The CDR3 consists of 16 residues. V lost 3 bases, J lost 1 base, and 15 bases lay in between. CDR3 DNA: TGTGCCAGTAGTATTGCGGCTAGCGACCCCCAAGAGACCCAGTACTTC. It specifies CASSIAASDPQETQYF.

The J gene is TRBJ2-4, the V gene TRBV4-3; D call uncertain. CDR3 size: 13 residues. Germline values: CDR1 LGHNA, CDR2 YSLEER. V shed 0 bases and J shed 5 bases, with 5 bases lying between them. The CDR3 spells CASSQDSQNIQYF. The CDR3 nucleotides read TGCGCCAGCAGCCAAGACAGTCAAAACATTCAGTACTTC.

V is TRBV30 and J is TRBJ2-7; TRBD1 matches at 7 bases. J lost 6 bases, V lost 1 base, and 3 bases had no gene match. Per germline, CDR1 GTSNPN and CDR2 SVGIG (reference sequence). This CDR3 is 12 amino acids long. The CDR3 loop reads CAWSGQGLEQYF. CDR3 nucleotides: TGTGCCTGGAGTGGACAGGGTCTCGAGCAGTACTTC.

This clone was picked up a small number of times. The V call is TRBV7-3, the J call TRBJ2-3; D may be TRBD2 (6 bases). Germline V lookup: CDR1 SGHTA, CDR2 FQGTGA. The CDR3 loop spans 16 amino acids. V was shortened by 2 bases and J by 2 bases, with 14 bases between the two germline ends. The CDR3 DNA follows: TGTGCCAGCAGCTTAGGTTCCAGCGGGTCCACAGATACGCAGTATTTT. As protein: CASSLGSSGSTDTQYF. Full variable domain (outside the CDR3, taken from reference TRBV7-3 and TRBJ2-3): GAGVSQTPSNKVTEKGKYVELRCDPISGHTALYWYRQSLGQGPEFLIYFQGTGAADDSGLPNDRFFAVRPEGSVSTLKIQRTERGDSAVYLCASSLGSSGSTDTQYFGPGTRLTVL.

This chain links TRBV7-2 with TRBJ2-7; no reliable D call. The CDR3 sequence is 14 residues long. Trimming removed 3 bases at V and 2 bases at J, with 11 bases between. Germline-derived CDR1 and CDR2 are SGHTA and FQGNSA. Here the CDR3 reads CASSFPGSPYEQYF. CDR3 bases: TGTGCCAGCAGCTTCCCCGGGTCTCCCTACGAGCAGTACTTC.

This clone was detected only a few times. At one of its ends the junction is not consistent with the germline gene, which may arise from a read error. The CDR3: CASTLGPYGYTF. The CDR3 bases are TGTGCCAGCACTTTAGGGCCCTATGGCTACACCTTC. The rearrangement links TRBV28 to TRBJ1-2; D call uncertain. The V gene's germline CDR1 is MDHEN and CDR2 SYDVKM. The CDR3 has 12 residues.

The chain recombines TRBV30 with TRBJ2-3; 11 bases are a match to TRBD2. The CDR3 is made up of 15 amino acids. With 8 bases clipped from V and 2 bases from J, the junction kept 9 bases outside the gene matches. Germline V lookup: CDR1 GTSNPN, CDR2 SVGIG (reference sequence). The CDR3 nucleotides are TGTGCCCGAAATAGCGGGAGGGCCTCCACAGATACGCAGTATTTT. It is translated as CARNSGRASTDTQYF.

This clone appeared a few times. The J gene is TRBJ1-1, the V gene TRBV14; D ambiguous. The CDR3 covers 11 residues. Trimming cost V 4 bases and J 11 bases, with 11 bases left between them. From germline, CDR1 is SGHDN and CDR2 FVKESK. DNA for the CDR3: TGTGCCAGCAGCCTCGGTGTATCGGCTTTCTTT. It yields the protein CASSLGVSAFF.

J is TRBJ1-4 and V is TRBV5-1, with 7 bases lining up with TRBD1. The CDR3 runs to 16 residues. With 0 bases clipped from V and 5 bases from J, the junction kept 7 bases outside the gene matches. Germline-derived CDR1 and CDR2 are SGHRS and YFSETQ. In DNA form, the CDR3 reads TGCGCCAGCAGCTTGGCCCTACAGGGGTCGAATGAAAAACTGTTTTTT. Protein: CASSLALQGSNEKLFF.

Here the CDR3 DNA reads TGTGCCATCAGTAATACCCGGGACAGGGCCTACAATGAGCAGTTCTTC. This codes for CAISNTRDRAYNEQFF. The chain is built from TRBV10-3 and TRBJ2-1; 9 nucleotides agree with TRBD1. With 5 bases clipped from V and 2 bases from J, the junction kept 7 bases outside the gene matches. The germline gives CDR1 ENHRY, CDR2 SYGVKD. The CDR3 totals 16 residues.